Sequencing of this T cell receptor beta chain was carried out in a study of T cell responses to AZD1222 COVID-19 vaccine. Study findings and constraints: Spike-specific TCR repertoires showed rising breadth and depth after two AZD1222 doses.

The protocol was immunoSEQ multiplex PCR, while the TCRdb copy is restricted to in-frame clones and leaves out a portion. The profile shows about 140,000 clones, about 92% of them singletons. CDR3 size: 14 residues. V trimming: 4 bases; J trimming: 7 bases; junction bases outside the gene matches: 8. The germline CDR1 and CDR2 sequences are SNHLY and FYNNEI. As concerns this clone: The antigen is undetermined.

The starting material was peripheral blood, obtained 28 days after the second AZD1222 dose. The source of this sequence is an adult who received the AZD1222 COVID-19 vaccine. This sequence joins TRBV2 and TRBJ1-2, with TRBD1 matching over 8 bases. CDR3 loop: CASSGPTQGAGYTF. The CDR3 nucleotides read TGTGCCAGCAGTGGGCCCACTCAGGGGGCTGGCTACACCTTC.